This T cell receptor beta chain emerged from a study of graft-versus-host responses after intestinal transplantation. On the study more broadly: Transplant types were multivisceral, liver-intestinal, or isolated intestinal. Study results and limitations: Individuals carrying graft-donor T cell macrochimerism showed high graft-versus-host to host-versus-graft clonal ratios in allografts. Some GvH clones appeared in ileal mucosa or blood before recipient bone marrow.

The CDR3 has 14 amino acids. The germline CDR1 and CDR2 sequences are LGHNA and YNFKEQ. Trimming stripped 3 bases from V and 8 bases from J, with 16 bases between. Measured with immunoSEQ multiplex PCR; TCRdb has only the in-frame clones, and not every one. The repertoire has around 97,000 clones, roughly 91% of them found once; the top ten carry about 0.18%. This clone was counted a single time. The antigen is not known. The chain recombines TRBV4-2 with TRBJ1-1; perhaps TRBD1 as D (5 bases). The sequence came from a human donor who was the organ donor for an intestinal transplant. Specimen: unstimulated CD4+ T cells sorted from spleen or lymph node cells, collected before transplant. The chain's CDR3 is CASSQTGQDGEAFF. CDR3 nucleotide sequence: TGTGCCAGCAGCCAGACTGGACAAGACGGCGAAGCTTTCTTT.